This TCR beta chain was captured in a study of STAT5B mutations in CD4+ large granular lymphocyte leukemia. Germline CDR1 reads SGHNT; CDR2 reads YYREEE (reference sequence). The germline V and J ends were trimmed by 4 bases and 6 bases, with 13 bases remaining between them. CDR3 length: 13 residues. Profiling relied on immunoSEQ multiplex PCR, and the TCRdb table lists in-frame clones only, not all of them. The sample records 23,000 or so clones, 60% to 80% being singletons. The rearrangement joins TRBV5-4 to TRBJ1-2; TRBD1 is a possible D gene (6 bases). The sequence was obtained from a human donor in good health. The sample comprised CD4+ T cells from blood buffy coats. CDR3 loop: CASSPQGGHGYTF. Written as DNA, the CDR3 is TGTGCCAGCAGCCCACAGGGCGGCCATGGCTACACCTTC.